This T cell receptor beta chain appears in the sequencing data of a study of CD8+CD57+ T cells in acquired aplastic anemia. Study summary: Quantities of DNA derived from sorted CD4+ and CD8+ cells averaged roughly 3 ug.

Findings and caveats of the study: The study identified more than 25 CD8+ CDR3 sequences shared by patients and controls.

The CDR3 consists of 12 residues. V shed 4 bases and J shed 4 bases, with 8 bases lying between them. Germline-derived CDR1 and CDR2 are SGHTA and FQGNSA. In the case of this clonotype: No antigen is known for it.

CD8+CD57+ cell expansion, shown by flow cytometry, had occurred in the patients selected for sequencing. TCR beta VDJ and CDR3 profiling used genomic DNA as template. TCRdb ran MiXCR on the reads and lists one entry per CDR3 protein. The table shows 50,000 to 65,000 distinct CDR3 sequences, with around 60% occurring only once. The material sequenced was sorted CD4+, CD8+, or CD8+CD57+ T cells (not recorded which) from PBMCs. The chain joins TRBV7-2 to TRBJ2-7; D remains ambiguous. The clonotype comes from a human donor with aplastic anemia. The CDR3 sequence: CASSSSRYEQYF. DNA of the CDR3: TGTGCCAGCAGCTCATCCAGGTACGAGCAGTACTTC.